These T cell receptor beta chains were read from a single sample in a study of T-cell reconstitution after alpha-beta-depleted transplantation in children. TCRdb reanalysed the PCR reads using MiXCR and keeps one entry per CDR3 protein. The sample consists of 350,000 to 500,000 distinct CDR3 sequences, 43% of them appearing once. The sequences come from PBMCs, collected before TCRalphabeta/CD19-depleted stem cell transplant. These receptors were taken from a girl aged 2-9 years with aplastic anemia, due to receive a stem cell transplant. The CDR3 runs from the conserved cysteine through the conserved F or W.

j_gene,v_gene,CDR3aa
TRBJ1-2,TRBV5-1,CASSIAGTPPSNYGYTF
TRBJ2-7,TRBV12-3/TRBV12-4,CASSPGLAIDEQYF
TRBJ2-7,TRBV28,CASRRGGAHEQYF
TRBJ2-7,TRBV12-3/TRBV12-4,CASSFNWYYEQYF
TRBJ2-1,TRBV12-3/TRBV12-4,CASSLAGTVISYNEQFF
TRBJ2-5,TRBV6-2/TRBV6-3,CASSLRQQPKETQYF
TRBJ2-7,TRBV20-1,CSARRSTTYEQYF
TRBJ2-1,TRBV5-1,CASSLRPSGVYNEQFF
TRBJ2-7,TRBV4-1,CASSQFLGGSYEQYF
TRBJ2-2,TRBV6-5,CASSYSVLGPTGELFF
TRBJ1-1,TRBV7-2,CASARQRGTEAFF
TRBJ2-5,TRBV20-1,CSAMNGGTSQETQYF
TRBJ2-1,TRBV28,CASTGGRVLYNEQFF
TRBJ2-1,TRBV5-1,CASGLARGVDEQFF
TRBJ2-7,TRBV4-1,CASSQGHREIYEQYF
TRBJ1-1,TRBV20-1,CSALNKNTEAFF
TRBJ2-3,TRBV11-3,CASSMDRATDTQYF
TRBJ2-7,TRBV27,CASSLLRAGGVDEQYF
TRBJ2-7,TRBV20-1,CSACSGTSSLEQYF
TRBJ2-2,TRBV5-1,CASSFGGNAGELFF
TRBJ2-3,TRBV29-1,CSVVGQGKGTDTQYF
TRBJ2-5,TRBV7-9,CASSPRTAETQYF
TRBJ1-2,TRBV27,CASSLRGEGVGYTF
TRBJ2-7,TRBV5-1,CASSVRGGDEQYF
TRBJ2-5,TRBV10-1,CASSDGSGRIAETQYF
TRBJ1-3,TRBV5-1,CASSSDRATGNTIYF
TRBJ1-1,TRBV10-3,CAISEGALVNEAFF
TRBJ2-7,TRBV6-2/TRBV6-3,CASSYSGTGAPYEQYF
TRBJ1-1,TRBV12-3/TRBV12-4,CASSLAGQTEAFF
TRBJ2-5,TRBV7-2,CASSLASGGAKTQYF
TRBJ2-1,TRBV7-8,CASSSNSLLAESSYNEQFF
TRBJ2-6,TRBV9,CASSVAGQGRANVLTF
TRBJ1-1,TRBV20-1,CSAREGGRTEAFF
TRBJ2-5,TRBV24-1,CATRGTDQETQYF
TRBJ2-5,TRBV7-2,CASSLEFAARQETQYF
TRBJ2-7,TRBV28,CASSFPQAAYEQYF
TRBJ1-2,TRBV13,CASSPWRDNYGYTF
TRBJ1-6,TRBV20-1,CSAPAWDIAPTSPLHF
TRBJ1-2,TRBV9,CASSVAYNYGYTF
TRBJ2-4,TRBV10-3,CAISEDPAKNIQYF
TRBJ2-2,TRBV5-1,CASRARGDTGELFF
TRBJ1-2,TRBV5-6,CASGPGLVGLGGYTF